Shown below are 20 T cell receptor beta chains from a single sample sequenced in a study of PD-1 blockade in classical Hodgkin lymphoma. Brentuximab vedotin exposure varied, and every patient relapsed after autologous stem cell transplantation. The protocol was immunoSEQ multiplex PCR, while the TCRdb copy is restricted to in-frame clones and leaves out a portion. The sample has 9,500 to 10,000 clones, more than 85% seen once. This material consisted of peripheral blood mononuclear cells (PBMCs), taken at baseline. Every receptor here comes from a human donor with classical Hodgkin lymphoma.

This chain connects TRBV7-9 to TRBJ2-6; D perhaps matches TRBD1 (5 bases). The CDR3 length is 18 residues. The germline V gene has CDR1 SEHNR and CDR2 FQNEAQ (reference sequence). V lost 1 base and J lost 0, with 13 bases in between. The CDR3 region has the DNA TGTGCCAGCAGCTTAGTCCCAGGGCCTAGCTCTGGGGCCAACGTCCTGACTTTC. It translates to CASSLVPGPSSGANVLTF.

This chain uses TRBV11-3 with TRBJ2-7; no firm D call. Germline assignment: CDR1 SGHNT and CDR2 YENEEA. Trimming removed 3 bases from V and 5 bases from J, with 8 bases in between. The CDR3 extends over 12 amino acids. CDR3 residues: CASSFIRNEQYF. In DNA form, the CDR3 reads TGTGCCAGCAGCTTTATACGGAACGAGCAGTACTTC.

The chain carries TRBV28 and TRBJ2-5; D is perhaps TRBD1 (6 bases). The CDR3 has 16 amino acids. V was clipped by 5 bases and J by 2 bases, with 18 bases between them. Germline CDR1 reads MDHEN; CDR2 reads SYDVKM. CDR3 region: CASSPVDSSSQETQYF. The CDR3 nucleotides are TGTGCCAGCAGTCCAGTGGACAGCTCCTCACAAGAGACCCAGTACTTC.

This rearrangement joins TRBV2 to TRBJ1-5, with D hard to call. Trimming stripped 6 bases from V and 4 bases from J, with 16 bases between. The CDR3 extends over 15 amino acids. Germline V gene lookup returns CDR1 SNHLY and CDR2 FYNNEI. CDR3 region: CASRARTGGNQPQHF. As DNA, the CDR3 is TGTGCCAGCAGAGCTAGGACGGGTGGGAATCAGCCCCAGCATTTT.

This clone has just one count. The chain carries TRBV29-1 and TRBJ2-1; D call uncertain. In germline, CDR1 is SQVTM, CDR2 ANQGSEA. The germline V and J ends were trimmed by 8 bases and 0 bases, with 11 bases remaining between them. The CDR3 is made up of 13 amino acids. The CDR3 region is CSSRISSYNEQFF. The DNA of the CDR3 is TGCAGCTCACGGATAAGCTCCTACAATGAGCAGTTCTTC.

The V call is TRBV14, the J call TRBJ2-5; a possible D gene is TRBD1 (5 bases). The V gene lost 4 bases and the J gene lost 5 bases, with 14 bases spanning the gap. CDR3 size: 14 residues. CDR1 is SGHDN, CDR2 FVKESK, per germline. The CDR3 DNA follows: TGTGCCAGCAGCCTACAGGATTTTAGGGAGACCCAGTACTTC. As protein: CASSLQDFRETQYF.

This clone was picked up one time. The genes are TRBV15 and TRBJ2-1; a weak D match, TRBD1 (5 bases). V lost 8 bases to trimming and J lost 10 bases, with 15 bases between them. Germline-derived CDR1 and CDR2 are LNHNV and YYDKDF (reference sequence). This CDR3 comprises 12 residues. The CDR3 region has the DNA TGTGCCACCGGTGGGGCTCTCCGGGAGCAGTTCTTC. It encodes CATGGALREQFF.

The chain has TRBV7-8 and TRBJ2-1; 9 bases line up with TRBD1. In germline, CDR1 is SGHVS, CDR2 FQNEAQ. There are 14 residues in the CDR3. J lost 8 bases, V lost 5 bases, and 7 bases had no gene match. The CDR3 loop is CASSRTGGSDEQFF. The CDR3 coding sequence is TGTGCCAGCAGCCGTACAGGGGGCAGCGATGAGCAGTTCTTC.

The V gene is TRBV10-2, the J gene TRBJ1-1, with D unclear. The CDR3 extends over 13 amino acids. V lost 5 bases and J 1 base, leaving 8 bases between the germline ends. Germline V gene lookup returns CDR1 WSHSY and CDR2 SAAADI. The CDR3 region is CASSFSENTEAFF. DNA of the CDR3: TGCGCCAGCAGTTTTTCAGAGAACACTGAAGCTTTCTTT.

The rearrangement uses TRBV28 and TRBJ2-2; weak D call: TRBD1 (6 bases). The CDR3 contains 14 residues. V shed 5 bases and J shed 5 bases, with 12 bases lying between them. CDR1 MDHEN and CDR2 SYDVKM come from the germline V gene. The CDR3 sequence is CASSHTGLTGELFF. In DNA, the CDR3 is TGTGCCAGCAGTCATACAGGGTTGACCGGGGAGCTGTTTTTT.

The DNA for the CDR3 is TGTGCCAGCAGCCCCGGACAGGGGGTATTCGAGACCCAGTACTTC. Protein: CASSPGQGVFETQYF. The chain joins TRBV9 to TRBJ2-5; 10 bases are shared with TRBD1. Unmatched junction bases numbered 8, after V lost 4 bases and J lost 5 bases. Germline V gene sequence: CDR1 SGDLS, CDR2 YYNGEE. This CDR3 has 15 amino acids.

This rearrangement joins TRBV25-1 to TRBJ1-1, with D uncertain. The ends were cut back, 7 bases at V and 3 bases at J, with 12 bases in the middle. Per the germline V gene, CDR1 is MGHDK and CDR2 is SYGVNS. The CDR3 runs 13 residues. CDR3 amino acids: CASTKLRDTEAFF. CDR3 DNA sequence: TGTGCCAGCACCAAATTACGGGACACTGAAGCTTTCTTT.

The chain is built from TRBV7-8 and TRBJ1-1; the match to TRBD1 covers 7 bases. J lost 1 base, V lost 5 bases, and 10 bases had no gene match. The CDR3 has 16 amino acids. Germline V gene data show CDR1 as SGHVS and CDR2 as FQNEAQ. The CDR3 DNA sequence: TGTGCCAGCAGCCCAAACCAGGGGGTTACGAACACTGAAGCTTTCTTT. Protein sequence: CASSPNQGVTNTEAFF.

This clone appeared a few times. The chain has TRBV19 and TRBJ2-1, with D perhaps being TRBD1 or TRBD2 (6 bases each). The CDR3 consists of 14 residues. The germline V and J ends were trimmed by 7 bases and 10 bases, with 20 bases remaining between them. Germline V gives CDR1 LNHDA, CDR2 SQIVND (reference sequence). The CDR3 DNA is TGTGCCAGTACCCCGGGGGCCTCCCAATTGGAGCAGTTCTTC. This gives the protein CASTPGASQLEQFF.

This CDR3 reads CASSRPFRNTEAFF. The CDR3, as DNA: TGTGCCAGCAGTAGACCGTTCAGAAACACTGAAGCTTTCTTT. V usage is TRBV7-2 and J usage is TRBJ1-1; no clear D gene. Germline assignment: CDR1 SGHTA and CDR2 FQGNSA. The CDR3 spans 14 residues. Trimming stripped 6 bases from V and 2 bases from J, with 13 bases between.

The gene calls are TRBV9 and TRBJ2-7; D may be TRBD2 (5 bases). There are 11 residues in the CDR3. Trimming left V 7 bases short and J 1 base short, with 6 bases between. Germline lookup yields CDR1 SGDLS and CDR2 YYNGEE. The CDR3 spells CASWTSYEQYF. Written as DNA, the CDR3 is TGTGCCAGCTGGACTTCCTACGAGCAGTACTTC.

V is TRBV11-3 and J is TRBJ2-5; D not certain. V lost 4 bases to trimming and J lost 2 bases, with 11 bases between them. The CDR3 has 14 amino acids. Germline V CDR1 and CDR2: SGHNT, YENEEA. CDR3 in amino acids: CASSSWGLQETQYF. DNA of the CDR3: TGTGCCAGCAGCTCTTGGGGTCTTCAAGAGACCCAGTACTTC. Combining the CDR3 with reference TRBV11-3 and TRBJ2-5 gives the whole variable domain EAGVVQSPRYKIIEKKQPVAFWCNPISGHNTLYWYLQNLGQGPELLIRYENEEAVDDSQLPKDRFSAERLKGVDSTLKIQPAELGDSAVYLCASSSWGLQETQYFGPGTRLLVL.

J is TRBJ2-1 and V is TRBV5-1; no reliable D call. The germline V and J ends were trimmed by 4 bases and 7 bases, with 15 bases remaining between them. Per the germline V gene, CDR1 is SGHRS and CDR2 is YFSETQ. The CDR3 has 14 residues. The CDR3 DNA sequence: TGCGCCAGCAGCCCCGTAATAGGGCCAAATGAGCAGTTCTTC. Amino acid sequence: CASSPVIGPNEQFF.

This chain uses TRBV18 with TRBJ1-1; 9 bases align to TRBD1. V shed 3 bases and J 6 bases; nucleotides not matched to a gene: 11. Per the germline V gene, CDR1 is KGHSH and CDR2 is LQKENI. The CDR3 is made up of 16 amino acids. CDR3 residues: CASSPGQGISIAEAFF. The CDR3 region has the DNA TGTGCCAGCTCACCGGGACAGGGAATTTCAATCGCTGAAGCTTTCTTT.

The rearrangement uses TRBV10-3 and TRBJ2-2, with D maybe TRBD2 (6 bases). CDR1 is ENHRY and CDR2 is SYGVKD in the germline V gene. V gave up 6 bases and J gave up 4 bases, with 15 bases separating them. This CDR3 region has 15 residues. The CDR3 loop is CAISALALSTGELFF. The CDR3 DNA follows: TGTGCCATCAGCGCACTAGCCCTTAGCACCGGGGAGCTGTTTTTT.